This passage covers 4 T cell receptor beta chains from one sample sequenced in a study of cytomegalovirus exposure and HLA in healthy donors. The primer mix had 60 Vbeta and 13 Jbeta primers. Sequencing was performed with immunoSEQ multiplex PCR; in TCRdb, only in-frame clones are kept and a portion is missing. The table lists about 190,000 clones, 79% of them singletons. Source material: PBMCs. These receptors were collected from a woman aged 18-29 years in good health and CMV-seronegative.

CDR3 region: CASSSTRTSGVTDTQYF. CDR3 DNA sequence: TGTGCCAGCAGCTCCACTAGGACTAGCGGGGTTACAGATACGCAGTATTTT. The chain links TRBV11-3 to TRBJ2-3, with 12 bases identical to TRBD2. V lost 4 bases to trimming and J lost 3 bases; unmatched junction nucleotides: 8. This CDR3 is built from 17 residues. Germline lookup yields CDR1 SGHNT and CDR2 YENEEA.

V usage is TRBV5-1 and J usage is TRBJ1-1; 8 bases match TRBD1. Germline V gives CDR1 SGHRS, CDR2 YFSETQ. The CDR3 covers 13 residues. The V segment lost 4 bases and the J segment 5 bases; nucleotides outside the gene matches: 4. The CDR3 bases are TGCGCCAGCAGCGGGAACAGGGGGACTGAAGCTTTCTTT. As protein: CASSGNRGTEAFF.

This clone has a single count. CDR3 DNA sequence: TGTGCCAGCAGTCCCCCGGGACTAGCGGGCGAGCAGTACTTC. Translating gives CASSPPGLAGEQYF. V gene TRBV6-5 combines with J gene TRBJ2-7, with 12 bases matching TRBD2. The CDR3 is 14 amino acids. Germline CDR1 MNHEY, CDR2 SVGAGI. V shed 5 bases and J 6 bases; nucleotides not matched to a gene: 5.

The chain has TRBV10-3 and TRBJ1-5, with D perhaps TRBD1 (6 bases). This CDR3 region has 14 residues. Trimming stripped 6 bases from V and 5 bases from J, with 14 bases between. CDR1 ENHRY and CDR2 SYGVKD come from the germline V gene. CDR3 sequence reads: CAISRDKGYQPQHF. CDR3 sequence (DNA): TGTGCCATCAGCCGGGACAAAGGCTATCAGCCCCAGCATTTT.